The clone carrying this TCR beta chain was seen many times. CDR3 size: 15 residues. V was pared by 5 bases and J by 0 bases, with 6 bases of the junction left unmatched. No patient had received any treatment before thyroid surgery. The source of the sample is a study of metastatic and nonmetastatic thyroid tumors. Using MiXCR, TCRdb reanalyzed the PCR reads. The sample contains around 89,000 clones, about 15% of which appear only once. The receptor was isolated from a female donor with papillary thyroid cancer or a benign thyroid nodule (not recorded which). Some clones in this sample may be carry-over from other donors' samples. The V gene is TRBV12-3 or TRBV12-4, the J gene TRBJ1-1; 7 nucleotides match TRBD1. Sequencing used blood. Here the CDR3 DNA reads TGTGCCAGCAGTGCACAGGGGTCTTTGAACACTGAAGCTTTCTTT. Its translation is CASSAQGSLNTEAFF.